This T cell receptor (beta chain) was recorded in a study of OX40 agonist ivuxolimab in advanced cancers. Study in general: Every 2 weeks, patients got intravenous ivuxolimab at one of six dose levels (0.01-10 mg/kg). Antecedent anti-PD-1, anti-PD-L1 or anti-CTLA-4 therapy was permissible, with roughly 40% having received some. Three patients, one with hepatocellular carcinoma and two with cutaneous melanoma, achieved partial responses. Study results and limitations: There were, on average, more expanded clones in CD8+ T cells than in CD4+.

Details on this clone: Its target is unknown.

The CDR3 consists of 13 residues. CDR1 and CDR2 (germline): SGHTS, YDEGEE. Trimming pared 1 base from V and 10 bases from J, leaving 11 bases between. The method was immunoSEQ multiplex PCR; TCRdb's version includes in-frame clones alone and lacks a portion of them. Among about 79,000 clones listed, 70% to 85% were seen once. This sample comprised CD4+ or CD8+ T cells sorted from blood, obtained in a trial of the OX40 agonist ivuxolimab. The clonotype comes from an adult with an advanced solid tumor such as melanoma, head and neck, liver or kidney cancer. J is TRBJ2-2 and V is TRBV5-8, with a possible D match to TRBD1 (6 bases). In DNA form, the CDR3 reads TGTGCCAGCAGCTTGACTATGGGGGCGGAGCTGTTTTTT. This encodes CASSLTMGAELFF.